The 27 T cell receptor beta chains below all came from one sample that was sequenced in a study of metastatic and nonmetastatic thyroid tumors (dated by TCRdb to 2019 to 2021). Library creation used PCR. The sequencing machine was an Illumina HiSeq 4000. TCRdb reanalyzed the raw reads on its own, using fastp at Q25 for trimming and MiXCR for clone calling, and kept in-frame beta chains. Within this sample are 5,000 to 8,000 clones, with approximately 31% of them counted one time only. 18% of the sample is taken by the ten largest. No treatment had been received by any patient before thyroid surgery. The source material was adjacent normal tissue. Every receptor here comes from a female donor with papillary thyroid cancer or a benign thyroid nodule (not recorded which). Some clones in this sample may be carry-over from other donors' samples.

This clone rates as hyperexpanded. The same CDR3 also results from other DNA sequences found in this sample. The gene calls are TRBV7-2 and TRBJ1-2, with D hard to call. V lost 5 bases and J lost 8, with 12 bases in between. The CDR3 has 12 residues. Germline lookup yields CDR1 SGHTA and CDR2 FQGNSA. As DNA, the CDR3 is TGTGCCAGCAGCCCACCCCCCCGGGGCTACACCTTC. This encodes CASSPPPRGYTF.

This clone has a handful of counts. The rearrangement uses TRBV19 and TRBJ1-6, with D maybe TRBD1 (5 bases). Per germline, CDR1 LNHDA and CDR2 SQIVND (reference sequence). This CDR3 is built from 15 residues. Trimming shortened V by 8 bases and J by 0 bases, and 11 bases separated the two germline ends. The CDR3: CASLPGSSYNSPLHF. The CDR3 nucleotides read TGTGCCAGTCTGCCAGGGAGCTCCTATAATTCACCCCTCCACTTT.

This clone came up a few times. The CDR3 DNA reads TGTGCCAGCAGTTTGACCCCCCTTCGCGAGCAGTACTTC. As protein: CASSLTPLREQYF. This sequence joins TRBV27 and TRBJ2-7; D ambiguous. This CDR3 spans 13 amino acids. The germline CDR1 and CDR2 sequences are MNHEY and SMNVEV (reference sequence). V was pared by 3 bases and J by 6 bases, with 12 bases between.

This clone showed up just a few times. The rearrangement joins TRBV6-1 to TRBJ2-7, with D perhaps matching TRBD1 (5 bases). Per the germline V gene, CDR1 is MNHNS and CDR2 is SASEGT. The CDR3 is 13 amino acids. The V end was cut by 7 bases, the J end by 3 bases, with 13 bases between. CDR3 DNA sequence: TGTGCCAGCACTTTAGGACAAAGCTACGAGCAGTACTTC. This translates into CASTLGQSYEQYF.

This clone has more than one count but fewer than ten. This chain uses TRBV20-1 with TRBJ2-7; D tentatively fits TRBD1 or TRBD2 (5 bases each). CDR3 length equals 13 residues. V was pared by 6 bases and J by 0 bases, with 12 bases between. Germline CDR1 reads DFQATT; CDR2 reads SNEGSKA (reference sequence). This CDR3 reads CSAWDVYSYEQYF. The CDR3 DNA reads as TGCAGTGCGTGGGACGTCTACTCCTACGAGCAGTACTTC.

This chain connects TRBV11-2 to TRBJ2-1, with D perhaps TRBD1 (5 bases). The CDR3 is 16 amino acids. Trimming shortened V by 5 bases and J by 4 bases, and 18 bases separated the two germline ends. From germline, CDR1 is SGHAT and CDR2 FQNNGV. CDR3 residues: CASSPREGVLYNEQFF. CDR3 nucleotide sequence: TGTGCCAGCAGCCCGAGAGAAGGGGTCCTTTACAATGAGCAGTTCTTC.

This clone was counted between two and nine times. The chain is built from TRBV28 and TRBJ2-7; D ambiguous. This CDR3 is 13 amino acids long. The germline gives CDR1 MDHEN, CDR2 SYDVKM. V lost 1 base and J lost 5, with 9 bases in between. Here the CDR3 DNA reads TGTGCCAGCAGTTTATCTGGGAACGACGAGCAGTACTTC. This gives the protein CASSLSGNDEQYF.

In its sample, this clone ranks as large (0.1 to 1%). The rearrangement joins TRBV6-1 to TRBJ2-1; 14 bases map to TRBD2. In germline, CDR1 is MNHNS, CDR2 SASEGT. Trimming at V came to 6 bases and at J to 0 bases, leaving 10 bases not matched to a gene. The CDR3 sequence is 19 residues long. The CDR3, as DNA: TGTGCCAGCAGAGACGGACTAGCGGGGGGCCCTAGCTCCTACAATGAGCAGTTCTTC. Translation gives CASRDGLAGGPSSYNEQFF.

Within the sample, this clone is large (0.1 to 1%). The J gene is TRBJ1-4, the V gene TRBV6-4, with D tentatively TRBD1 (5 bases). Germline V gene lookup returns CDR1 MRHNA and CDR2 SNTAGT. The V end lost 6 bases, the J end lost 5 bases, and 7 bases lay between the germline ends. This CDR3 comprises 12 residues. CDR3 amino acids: CASSRTNEKLFF. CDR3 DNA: TGTGCCAGCAGCCGGACAAATGAAAAACTGTTTTTT.

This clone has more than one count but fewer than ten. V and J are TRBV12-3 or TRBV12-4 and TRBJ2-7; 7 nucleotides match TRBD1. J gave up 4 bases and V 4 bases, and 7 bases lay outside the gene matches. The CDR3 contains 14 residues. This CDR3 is CASSYRGREYEQYF. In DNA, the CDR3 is TGTGCCAGCAGTTACAGGGGACGGGAATACGAGCAGTACTTC.

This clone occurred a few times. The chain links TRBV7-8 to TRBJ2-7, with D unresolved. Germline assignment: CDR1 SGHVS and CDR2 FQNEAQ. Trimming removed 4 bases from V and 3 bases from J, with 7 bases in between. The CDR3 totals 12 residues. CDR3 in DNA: TGTGCCAGCAGCTCCCGCGGCTACGAGCAGTACTTC. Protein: CASSSRGYEQYF.

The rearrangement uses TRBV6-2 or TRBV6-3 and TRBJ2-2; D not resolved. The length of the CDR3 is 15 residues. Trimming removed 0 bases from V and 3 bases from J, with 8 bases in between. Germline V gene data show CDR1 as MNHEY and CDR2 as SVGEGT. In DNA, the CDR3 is TGTGCCAGCAGTTACTCCGGGCCATACACCGGGGAGCTGTTTTTT. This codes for CASSYSGPYTGELFF.

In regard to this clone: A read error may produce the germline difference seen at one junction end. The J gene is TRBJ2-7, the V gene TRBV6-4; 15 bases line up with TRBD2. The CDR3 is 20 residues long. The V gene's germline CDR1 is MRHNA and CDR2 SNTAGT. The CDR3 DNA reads TGTGCCAGCAGTGACGATGTTGAGGGACTAGCGGGAGGACCCTCCGACGAGCAGTACTTC. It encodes CASSDDVEGLAGGPSDEQYF.

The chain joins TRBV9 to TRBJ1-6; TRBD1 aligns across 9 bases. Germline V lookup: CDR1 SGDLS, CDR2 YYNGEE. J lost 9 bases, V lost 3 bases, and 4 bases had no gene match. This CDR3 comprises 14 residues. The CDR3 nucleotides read TGTGCCAGCAGCGCCCAGACAGGGGGTTCACCCCTCCACTTT. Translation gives CASSAQTGGSPLHF.

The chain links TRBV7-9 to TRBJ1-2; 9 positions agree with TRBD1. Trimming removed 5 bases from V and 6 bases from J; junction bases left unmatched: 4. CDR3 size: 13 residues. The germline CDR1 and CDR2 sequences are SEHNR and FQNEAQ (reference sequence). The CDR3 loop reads CASSRDRANGYTF. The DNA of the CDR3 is TGTGCCAGCAGCCGGGACAGGGCCAATGGCTACACCTTC.

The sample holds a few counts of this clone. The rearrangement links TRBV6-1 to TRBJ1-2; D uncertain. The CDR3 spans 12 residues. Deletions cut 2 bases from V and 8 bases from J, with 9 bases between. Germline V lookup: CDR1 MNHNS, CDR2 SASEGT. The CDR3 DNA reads TGTGCCAGCAGTGAATGGAGTGTCGGCTACACCTTC. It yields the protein CASSEWSVGYTF.

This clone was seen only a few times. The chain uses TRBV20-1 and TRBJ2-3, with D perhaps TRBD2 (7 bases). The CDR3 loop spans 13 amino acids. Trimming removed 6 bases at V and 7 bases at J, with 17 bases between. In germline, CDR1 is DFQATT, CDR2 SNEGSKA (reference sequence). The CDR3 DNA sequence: TGCAGTGCCCGAGGGAGGGGGGCGCATACGCAGTATTTT. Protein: CSARGRGAHTQYF.

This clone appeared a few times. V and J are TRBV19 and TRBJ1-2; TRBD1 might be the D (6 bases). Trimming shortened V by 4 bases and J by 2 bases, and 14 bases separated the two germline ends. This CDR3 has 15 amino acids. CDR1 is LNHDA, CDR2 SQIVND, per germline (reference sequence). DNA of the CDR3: TGTGCCAGTAGTAGAACCCAGGGGTACAACTATGGCTACACCTTC. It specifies CASSRTQGYNYGYTF. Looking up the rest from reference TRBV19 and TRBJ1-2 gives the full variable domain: DGGITQSPKYLFRKEGQNVTLSCEQNLNHDAMYWYRQDPGQGLRLIYYSQIVNDFQKGDIAEGYSVSREKKESFPLTVTSAQKNPTAFYLCASSRTQGYNYGYTFGSGTRLTVV.

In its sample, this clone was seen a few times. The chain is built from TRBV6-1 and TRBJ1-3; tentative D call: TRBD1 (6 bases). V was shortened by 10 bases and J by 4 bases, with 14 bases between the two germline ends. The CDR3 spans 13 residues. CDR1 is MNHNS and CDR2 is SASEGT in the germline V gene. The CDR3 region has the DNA TGTGCCACCTTTACAGGGATCGGAAACACCATATATTTT. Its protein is CATFTGIGNTIYF.

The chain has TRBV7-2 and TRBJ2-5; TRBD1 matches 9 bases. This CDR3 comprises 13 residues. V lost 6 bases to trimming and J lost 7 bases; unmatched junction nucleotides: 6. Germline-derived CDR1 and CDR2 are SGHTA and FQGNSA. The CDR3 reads CASSPDRGGTQYF. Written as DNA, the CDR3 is TGTGCCAGCAGTCCGGACAGGGGTGGGACCCAGTACTTC.

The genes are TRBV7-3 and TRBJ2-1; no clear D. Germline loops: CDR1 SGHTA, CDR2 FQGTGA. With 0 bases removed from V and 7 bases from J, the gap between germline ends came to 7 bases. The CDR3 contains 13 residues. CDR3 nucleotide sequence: TGTGCCAGCAGCTTAACTGGGTGGAATGAGCAGTTCTTC. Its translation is CASSLTGWNEQFF.

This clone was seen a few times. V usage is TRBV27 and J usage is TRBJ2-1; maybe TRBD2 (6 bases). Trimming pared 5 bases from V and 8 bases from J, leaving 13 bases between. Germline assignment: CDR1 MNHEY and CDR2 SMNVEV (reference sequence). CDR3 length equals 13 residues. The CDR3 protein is CASSPRDGDEQFF. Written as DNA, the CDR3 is TGTGCCAGCAGTCCGCGGGACGGAGATGAGCAGTTCTTC.

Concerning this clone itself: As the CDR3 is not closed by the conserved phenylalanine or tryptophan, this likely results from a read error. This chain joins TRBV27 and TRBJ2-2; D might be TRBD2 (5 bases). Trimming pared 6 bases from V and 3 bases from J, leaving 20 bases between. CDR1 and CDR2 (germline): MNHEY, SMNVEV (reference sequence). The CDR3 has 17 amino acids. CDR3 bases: TGTGCCAGCAGACCCCTCGGGGAACACGGGGACACCGGGGAGCTGTTTTCT. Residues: CASRPLGEHGDTGELFS.

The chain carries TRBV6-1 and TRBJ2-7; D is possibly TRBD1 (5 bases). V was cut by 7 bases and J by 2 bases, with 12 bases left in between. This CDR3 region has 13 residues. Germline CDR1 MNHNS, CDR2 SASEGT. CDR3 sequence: CASKGAPAYEQYF. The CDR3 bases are TGTGCCAGCAAAGGGGCCCCCGCCTACGAGCAGTACTTC.

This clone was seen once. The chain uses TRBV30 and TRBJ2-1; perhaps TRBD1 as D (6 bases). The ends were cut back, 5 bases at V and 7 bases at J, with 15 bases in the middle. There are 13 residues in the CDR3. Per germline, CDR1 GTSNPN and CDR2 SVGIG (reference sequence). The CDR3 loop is CAWSPGAVNEQFF. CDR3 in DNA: TGTGCCTGGTCCCCAGGGGCAGTGAATGAGCAGTTCTTC.

The CDR3 DNA is TGTGCCAGCAGCTTGATTATCTGGGAGCACACCGGGGAGCTGTTTTTT. Translating gives CASSLIIWEHTGELFF. The chain combines TRBV5-8 with TRBJ2-2; D possibly corresponds to TRBD2 (5 bases). Germline V lookup: CDR1 SGHTS, CDR2 YDEGEE. Deletions cut 1 base from V and 3 bases from J, with 13 bases between. The CDR3 runs 16 residues.

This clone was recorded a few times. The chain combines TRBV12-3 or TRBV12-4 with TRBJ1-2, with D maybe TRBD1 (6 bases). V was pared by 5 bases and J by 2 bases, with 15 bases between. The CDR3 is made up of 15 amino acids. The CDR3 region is CASSPQQGRNYGYTF. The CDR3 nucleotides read TGTGCCAGCAGTCCCCAACAGGGAAGGAACTATGGCTACACCTTC.